The entry that follows covers one T cell receptor beta chain sequence. Its antigen is not identified. This entry belongs to a study of OX40 agonist ivuxolimab in advanced cancers. Turning to the study itself: The patients' treatment was ivuxolimab, an agonistic anti-OX40 (CD134) antibody. Averaging roughly 60 years in age, with a range of about 20 to 90, the cohort was more than 75% male. Dose-escalation patients were diagnosed with hepatocellular carcinoma, melanoma, renal cell cancer or head and neck cancer. Findings of the study overall: Among some nonresponders, normalized T-cell clonal expansion was also low.

Generated by immunoSEQ multiplex PCR, the TCRdb table keeps only in-frame clones and is missing some. The data show around 44,000 clones, over 80% seen once. The source of this sequence is an adult with an advanced solid tumor such as melanoma, head and neck, liver or kidney cancer. The sample in question was CD4+ or CD8+ T cells sorted from blood, obtained in a trial of the OX40 agonist ivuxolimab.

The CDR3 DNA follows: TGCGCCAGCAGCGGGGAGGGAGGGGGGATCACTGAAGCTTTCTTT. This sequence encodes CASSGEGGGITEAFF. V gene TRBV5-1 combines with J gene TRBJ1-1; tentatively, D is TRBD1 (6 bases). V shed 4 bases and J shed 4 bases, with 17 bases lying between them. Germline V gene sequence: CDR1 SGHRS, CDR2 YFSETQ. CDR3 length: 15 amino acids. The variable domain in full, completed from reference TRBV5-1 and TRBJ1-1, reads KAGVTQTPRYLIKTRGQQVTLSCSPISGHRSVSWYQQTPGQGLQFLFEYFSETQRNKGNFPGRFSGRQFSNSRSEMNVSTLELGDSALYLCASSGEGGGITEAFFGQGTRLTVV.